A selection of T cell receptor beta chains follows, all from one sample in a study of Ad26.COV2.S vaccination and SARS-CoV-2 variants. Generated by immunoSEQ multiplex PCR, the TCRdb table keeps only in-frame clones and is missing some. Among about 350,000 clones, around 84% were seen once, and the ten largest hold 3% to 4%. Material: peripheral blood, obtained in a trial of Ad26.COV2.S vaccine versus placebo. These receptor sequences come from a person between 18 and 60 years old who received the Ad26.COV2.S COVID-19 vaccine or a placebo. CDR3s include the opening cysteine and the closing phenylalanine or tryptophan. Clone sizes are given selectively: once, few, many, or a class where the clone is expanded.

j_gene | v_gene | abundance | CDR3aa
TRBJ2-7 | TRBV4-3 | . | CASSQESGQGYEQYF
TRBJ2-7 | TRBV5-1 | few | CASSWGDYEQYF
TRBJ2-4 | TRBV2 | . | CASRTGENIQYF
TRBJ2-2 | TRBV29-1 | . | CSVEDLAGRTGELFF
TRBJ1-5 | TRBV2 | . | CASSPDRGGNQPQHF
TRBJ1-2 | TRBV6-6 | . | CASSKGQGFGYTF
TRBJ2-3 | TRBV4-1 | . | CASSPSQTDTDTQYF
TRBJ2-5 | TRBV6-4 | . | CASSDRGSQETQYF
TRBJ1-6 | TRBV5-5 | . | CASSLAYGNDNNSPLHF
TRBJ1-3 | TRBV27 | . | CASSLSWSSGNTIYF
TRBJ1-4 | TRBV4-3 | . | CASSQEQGAGEKLFF
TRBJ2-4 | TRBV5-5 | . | CASSLVGPQYF
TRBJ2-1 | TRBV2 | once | CASSESGLSTGIGQFF
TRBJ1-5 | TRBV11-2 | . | CASSFRSNQPQHF
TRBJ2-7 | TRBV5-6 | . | CASSLGRGYSYEQYF
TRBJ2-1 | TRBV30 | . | CAWSVIAGGNNEQFF
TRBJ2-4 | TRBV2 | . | CASSEGGAADIQYF
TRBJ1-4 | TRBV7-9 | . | CASSLAGRQGGEKLFF
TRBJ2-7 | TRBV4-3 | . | CASSQDRSEGASEQYF
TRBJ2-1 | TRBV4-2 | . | CASTRSSSGSSYNEQFF
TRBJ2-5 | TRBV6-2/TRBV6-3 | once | CASSYTGMKETQYF
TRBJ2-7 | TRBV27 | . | CASRTSSGDNYEQYF
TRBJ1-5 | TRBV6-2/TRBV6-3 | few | CASTPSYSNQPQHF
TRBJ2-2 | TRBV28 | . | CASSPATVGWTGELFF
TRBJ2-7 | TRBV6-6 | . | CASSYGQDSISYEQYF
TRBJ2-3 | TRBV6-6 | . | CASTPGPRLGTQYF
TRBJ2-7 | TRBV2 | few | CASSEQQYYEQYF
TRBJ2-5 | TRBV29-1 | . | CSVGTRDRQRETQYF
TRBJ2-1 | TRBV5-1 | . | CASSSSGSGSYNEQFF
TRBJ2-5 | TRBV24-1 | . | CATSDWLAGVETQYF
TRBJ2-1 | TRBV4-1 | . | CASSNLDNEQFF
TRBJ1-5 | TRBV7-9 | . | CASSLTTGGKGPQHF
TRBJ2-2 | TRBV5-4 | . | CASRGSPNTGELFF
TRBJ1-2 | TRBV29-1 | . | CSVMIDYGYTF
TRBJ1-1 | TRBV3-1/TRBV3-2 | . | CASSQRSMLAFF
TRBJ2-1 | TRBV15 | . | CATSRDRGSYNEQFF
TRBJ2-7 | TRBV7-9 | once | CASSLGGELTYEQYF
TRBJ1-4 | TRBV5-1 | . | CASSFGSREKLFF
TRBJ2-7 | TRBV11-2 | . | CASSSLPGIDEQYF